This T cell receptor (beta chain) was captured in a study of control samples from healthy donors and cancer patients. This CDR3 is 17 amino acids long. Trimming took 6 bases from V and 3 from J; bases not matched to a gene: 8. Germline loops: CDR1 MNHNS, CDR2 SASEGT. Method: immunoSEQ multiplex PCR; TCRdb's copy keeps in-frame clones and lacks some. The top ten hold 4% to 6% of the sample, which has about 170,000 clones, about 86% seen once. V is TRBV6-1 and J is TRBJ2-2; 12 nucleotides match TRBD1. This TCR came from a woman between 25 and 40 years old in good health. Sequencing input: blood. The CDR3 sequence is CASREKGQGAHTGELFF. DNA of the CDR3: TGTGCCAGCAGAGAAAAGGGACAGGGGGCTCACACCGGGGAGCTGTTTTTT.